Listed here are 28 T cell receptor beta chains from one sample, sequenced in a study of blood T cells in healthy people across ages. The authors ran a second PCR of roughly 6 to 12 cycles using a sample-barcoded 5' primer and a J-beta primer mix. TCRdb reprocessed the 5' RACE reads via MiXCR and lists one record per CDR3 protein. The sample shows fewer than 1,200,000 distinct CDR3 sequences, under 30% of them seen only once. These data are also associated with another study on T cells of mothers and their children.

Sequencing used blood. These receptor sequences come from a girl aged 2 to 9 in good health.

In this sample, this clonotype turned up a few times. V gene TRBV29-1 combines with J gene TRBJ2-3; 14 bases fit TRBD2. V lost 7 bases and J lost 2; bases outside the gene matches: 8. The germline CDR1 and CDR2 sequences are SQVTM and ANQGSEA. The CDR3 length is 16 residues. CDR3 nucleotides: TGCAGCGCCAGGACTAGCGGGGGGCCGTACACAGATACGCAGTATTTT. Encoded protein: CSARTSGGPYTDTQYF.

This clonotype was detected a few times. The gene calls are TRBV27 and TRBJ1-1, with 8 bases aligning to TRBD1. Trimming cost V 7 bases and J 4 bases; bases outside gene matches: 5. This CDR3 region has 13 residues. Germline CDR1 MNHEY, CDR2 SMNVEV (reference sequence). The CDR3 here is CASMLTGGTEAFF. DNA for the CDR3: TGTGCCAGCATGCTCACAGGGGGCACTGAAGCTTTCTTT.

In its sample, this clonotype was seen a few times. This rearrangement joins TRBV20-1 to TRBJ1-1; tentatively, D is TRBD1 (5 bases). V dropped 0 bases and J dropped 6 bases, with 17 bases sitting between them. The germline CDR1 and CDR2 sequences are DFQATT and SNEGSKA (reference sequence). This CDR3 is built from 15 residues. The CDR3 sequence is CSARDLRGLRAEAFF. As DNA, the CDR3 is TGCAGTGCTAGAGATCTAAGGGGCCTTCGGGCTGAAGCTTTCTTT.

The rearrangement links TRBV28 to TRBJ2-3; tentatively, D is TRBD1 (6 bases). The germline V gene has CDR1 MDHEN and CDR2 SYDVKM. With 6 bases removed from V and 2 bases from J, the gap between germline ends came to 12 bases. The CDR3 spans 14 residues. The CDR3: CASSRGGPTDTQYF. The CDR3 DNA reads TGTGCCAGCAGCCGTGGGGGCCCCACAGATACGCAGTATTTT.

V and J are TRBV7-8 and TRBJ2-5; D is unclear. V was pared by 8 bases and J by 3 bases, with 19 bases between. The V gene's germline CDR1 is SGHVS and CDR2 FQNEAQ. The CDR3 spans 15 residues. The DNA for the CDR3 is TGTGCCAGCCGCATGGCCTCGAGCGATAAAGAGACCCAGTACTTC. Protein product: CASRMASSDKETQYF.

This clonotype has at least ten counts. The chain employs TRBV12-3 or TRBV12-4 and TRBJ2-6; D gene ambiguous. The CDR3 spans 15 residues. Trimming removed 6 bases at V and 0 bases at J, with 9 bases between. CDR3 DNA sequence: TGTGCCAGCAGCTCCCCACGCTCTGGGGCCAACGTCCTGACTTTC. Its translation: CASSSPRSGANVLTF.

The chain links TRBV7-2 to TRBJ1-3; D remains ambiguous. Between the trimmed V and J ends, which lost 2 bases and 5 bases, there was a span of 16 bases. Germline V gene sequence: CDR1 SGHTA, CDR2 FQGNSA. This CDR3 region has 16 residues. In DNA form, the CDR3 reads TGTGCCAGCAGCTTATTCATGTCAGTAGGACGAAACACCATATATTTT. This gives the protein CASSLFMSVGRNTIYF.

Points on this clonotype: An end of the junction does not agree with germline; a read error may underlie this. The chain links TRBV29-1 to TRBJ2-3; D gene unclear. CDR1 and CDR2 from the germline V gene are SQVTM and ANQGSEA. This CDR3 comprises 13 residues. The CDR3 spells CSASFTITHTQYF. The CDR3 coding sequence is TGCAGCGCCAGCTTTACGATCACACATACGCAGTATTTT.

This clonotype was counted between two and nine times. This chain uses TRBV7-2 with TRBJ2-3, with D perhaps matching TRBD1 (6 bases). The ends were cut back, 3 bases at V and 5 bases at J, with 12 bases in the middle. CDR3 length equals 14 residues. CDR1 is SGHTA and CDR2 is FQGNSA in the germline V gene. The CDR3 loop is CASSFSRGIDTQYF. DNA of the CDR3: TGTGCCAGCAGCTTTTCCAGGGGCATAGATACGCAGTATTTT.

The V call is TRBV20-1, the J call TRBJ2-1; D call uncertain. Germline loops: CDR1 DFQATT, CDR2 SNEGSKA (reference sequence). The CDR3 is 13 residues long. Deletions cut 5 bases from V and 9 bases from J, with 17 bases between. The CDR3 sequence: CSAESGGVGEQFF. In nucleotides, the CDR3 is TGCAGTGCTGAGTCCGGCGGAGTGGGTGAGCAGTTCTTC.

The rearrangement uses TRBV20-1 and TRBJ1-2; D uncertain. The CDR3 is 12 residues long. Germline-derived CDR1 and CDR2 are DFQATT and SNEGSKA (reference sequence). The V end was cut by 7 bases, the J end by 3 bases, with 12 bases between. The CDR3: CSVKDGDYGYTF. DNA for the CDR3: TGCAGTGTCAAGGACGGAGACTATGGCTACACCTTC.

The CDR3 reads CASSPPGILNTEAFF. The CDR3 DNA sequence: TGTGCCAGCAGCCCGCCGGGAATTCTGAACACTGAAGCTTTCTTT. The gene calls are TRBV9 and TRBJ1-1; no firm D call. CDR1 SGDLS and CDR2 YYNGEE come from the germline V gene. V was pared by 4 bases and J by 0 bases, with 13 bases between. The CDR3 extends over 15 amino acids.

A word on this clonotype: The conserved final phenylalanine or tryptophan is absent from the CDR3, which likely points to a read error. J is TRBJ2-1 and V is TRBV29-1; D not certain. The J call may be mistaken, given a closer DNA end match to TRBJ2-7. Germline CDR1 SQVTM, CDR2 ANQGSEA. CDR3 length: 12 residues. The CDR3, as DNA: TGCAGCGTTGAGGCTCGCGCCTACGAGCAGTACTCC. The encoded protein is CSVEARAYEQYS.

The table lists this clonotype with many counts. The gene calls are TRBV28 and TRBJ2-7; TRBD2 matches at 12 bases. The CDR3 has 14 amino acids. Germline CDR1 is MDHEN and CDR2 is SYDVKM. V shed 6 bases, J shed 2 bases, and the junction held 2 bases outside the gene matches. CDR3 DNA sequence: TGTGCCAGCAGCGGACTAGCGGGAACCTACGAGCAGTACTTC. Protein sequence: CASSGLAGTYEQYF.

Only a few counts were recorded for this clonotype. The V call is TRBV15, the J call TRBJ2-4; maybe TRBD2 (6 bases). The germline CDR1 and CDR2 sequences are LNHNV and YYDKDF (reference sequence). V gave up 3 bases and J gave up 0 bases, with 9 bases separating them. This CDR3 is built from 15 residues. This CDR3 reads CATSRPGLAKNIQYF. The CDR3, as DNA: TGTGCCACCAGCAGGCCGGGACTAGCCAAAAACATTCAGTACTTC.

The chain joins TRBV29-1 to TRBJ1-1; D remains unclear. This CDR3 is built from 11 residues. The ends were cut back, 4 bases at V and 10 bases at J, with 13 bases in the middle. Germline CDR1 and CDR2: SQVTM and ANQGSEA. The CDR3 sequence: CSVVGLGGAFF. The CDR3 DNA is TGCAGCGTTGTTGGCCTTGGTGGAGCTTTCTTT.

There are a few counts of this clonotype. The chain has TRBV3-1 and TRBJ1-2; D call uncertain. CDR3 length: 13 residues. Germline V gene sequence: CDR1 LGHDT, CDR2 YNNKEL (reference sequence). V was pared by 3 bases and J by 3 bases, with 8 bases between. The CDR3, as DNA: TGTGCCAGCAGCCAGTCACAACACTATGGCTACACCTTC. Translating gives CASSQSQHYGYTF.

To note about this clonotype: One junction end does not reproduce the germline sequence, and a read error may be involved. The chain is built from TRBV29-1 and TRBJ2-5; TRBD1 aligns across 7 bases. CDR1 is SQVTM, CDR2 ANQGSEA, per germline. This CDR3 contains 13 residues. As DNA, the CDR3 is TGCAGCGTTGAAGTCCAGGGGGACAGTAGGCCGTTCTTC. This gives the protein CSVEVQGDSRPFF.

CDR3 sequence (DNA): TGTGCCAGCAGCTTATTTACAGGCGATTACGAGCAGTACTTC. Its protein is CASSLFTGDYEQYF. J is TRBJ2-5 and V is TRBV11-2; TRBD1 is a possible D gene (5 bases). The last part of the DNA fits TRBJ2-7 better; the J call may be wrong. This CDR3 has 14 residues. In germline, CDR1 is SGHAT, CDR2 FQNNGV.

The rearrangement joins TRBV27 to TRBJ1-2; TRBD1 is a possible D gene (6 bases). Germline V gene lookup returns CDR1 MNHEY and CDR2 SMNVEV (reference sequence). V lost 7 bases and J lost 8, with 11 bases in between. There are 11 residues in the CDR3. CDR3 in amino acids: CASKQGGGYTF. In DNA, the CDR3 is TGTGCCAGCAAACAGGGAGGAGGCTACACCTTC.

The CDR3 DNA reads as TGTGCCAGCAGTGACAGGGGAATAGGTGGAAACACCATATATTTT. Its protein is CASSDRGIGGNTIYF. V is TRBV28 and J is TRBJ1-3, with TRBD1 matching over 8 bases. This CDR3 is 15 amino acids long. Germline trimming cut 5 bases from V and 3 bases from J; bases unmatched to any gene: 6. Germline CDR1 and CDR2: MDHEN and SYDVKM.

The CDR3, as DNA: TGCGCCAGCAGCCAAGCTTTGCAATACTATGGCTACACCTTC. Amino acid sequence: CASSQALQYYGYTF. The genes are TRBV4-3 and TRBJ1-2; no definite D call. This CDR3 is 14 amino acids long. V lost 1 base and J lost 3, with 9 bases in between. Germline V gene lookup returns CDR1 LGHNA and CDR2 YSLEER.

This clonotype showed up just a few times. The chain recombines TRBV29-1 with TRBJ1-2, with TRBD1 matching 7 bases. Germline assignment: CDR1 SQVTM and CDR2 ANQGSEA. The CDR3 has 15 amino acids. The junction had 11 bases not matched to a gene; V was cut back by 7 bases and J by 0 bases. CDR3 nucleotide sequence: TGCAGCGCTCTGGGACAGCCTATTTCTAACTATGGCTACACCTTC. It specifies CSALGQPISNYGYTF.

This clonotype came up a few times. This chain links TRBV7-9 with TRBJ1-2; the match to TRBD1 covers 9 bases. The V segment lost 0 bases and the J segment 3 bases; nucleotides outside the gene matches: 2. From germline, CDR1 is SEHNR and CDR2 FQNEAQ (reference sequence). This CDR3 is 15 amino acids long. The CDR3: CASSLARTGDYGYTF. CDR3 coding DNA: TGTGCCAGCAGCTTAGCGCGGACAGGGGACTATGGCTACACCTTC. The entire variable domain, with the rest obtained from reference TRBV7-9 and TRBJ1-2, is as follows: DTGVSQNPRHKITKRGQNVTFRCDPISEHNRLYWYRQTLGQGPEFLTYFQNEAQLEKSRLLSDRFSAERPKGSFSTLEIQRTEQGDSAMYLCASSLARTGDYGYTFGSGTRLTVV.

This clonotype was observed a few times. Its ends do not fully match the called genes, so a read error is possible. J is TRBJ2-4 and V is TRBV10-3, with D perhaps matching TRBD1 (5 bases). CDR3 size: 13 residues. Germline CDR1 reads ENHRY; CDR2 reads SYGVKD. The CDR3 bases are TGTGCCATCAGACAGGCCCAAGAAAACATTCGGTACTTC. Translated, it gives CAIRQAQENIRYF.

The genes are TRBV5-1 and TRBJ2-1; TRBD2 agrees at 11 bases. The germline gives CDR1 SGHRS, CDR2 YFSETQ. Trimming at V came to 0 bases and at J to 7 bases, leaving 6 bases not matched to a gene. The CDR3 loop spans 16 amino acids. CDR3 amino acids: CASSLVISGRVNEQFF. CDR3 DNA: TGCGCCAGCAGCTTGGTAATTAGCGGGAGGGTAAATGAGCAGTTCTTC. Filled out from reference TRBV5-1 and TRBJ2-1, the complete variable domain reads KAGVTQTPRYLIKTRGQQVTLSCSPISGHRSVSWYQQTPGQGLQFLFEYFSETQRNKGNFPGRFSGRQFSNSRSEMNVSTLELGDSALYLCASSLVISGRVNEQFFGPGTRLTVL.

CDR3 nucleotide sequence: TGTGCCAGCCTTGGGATCAGCTCCTACGAGCAGTACTTC. Encoded protein: CASLGISSYEQYF. This chain connects TRBV28 to TRBJ2-7, with D uncertain. Germline V lookup: CDR1 MDHEN, CDR2 SYDVKM. The length of the CDR3 is 13 residues. The germline V and J ends were trimmed by 8 bases and 0 bases, with 11 bases remaining between them.

This clonotype has more than one count but fewer than ten. The chain uses TRBV27 and TRBJ2-1; 11 positions agree with TRBD2. V lost 6 bases and J lost 9; bases outside the gene matches: 16. Looked up from germline, CDR1 is MNHEY and CDR2 is SMNVEV (reference sequence). CDR3 size: 17 residues. CDR3 sequence: CASRDLPGLAERSEQFF. For the CDR3, the DNA is TGTGCCAGCAGAGATCTACCGGGACTAGCGGAACGGAGTGAGCAGTTCTTC.